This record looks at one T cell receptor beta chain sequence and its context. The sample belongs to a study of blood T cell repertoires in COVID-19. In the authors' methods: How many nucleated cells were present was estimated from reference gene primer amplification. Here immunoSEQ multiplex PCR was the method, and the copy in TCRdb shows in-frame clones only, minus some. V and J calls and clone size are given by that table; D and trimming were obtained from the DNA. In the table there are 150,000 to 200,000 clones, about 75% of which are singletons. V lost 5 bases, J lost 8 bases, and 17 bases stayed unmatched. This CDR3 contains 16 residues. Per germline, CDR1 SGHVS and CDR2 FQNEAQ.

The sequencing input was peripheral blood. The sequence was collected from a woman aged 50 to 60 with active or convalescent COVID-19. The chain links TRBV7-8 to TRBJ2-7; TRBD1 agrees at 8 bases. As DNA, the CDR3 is TGTGCCAGCAGCCTAGGGCGGGACAGGCTCCTTACGCAGCAGTACTTC. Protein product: CASSLGRDRLLTQQYF.